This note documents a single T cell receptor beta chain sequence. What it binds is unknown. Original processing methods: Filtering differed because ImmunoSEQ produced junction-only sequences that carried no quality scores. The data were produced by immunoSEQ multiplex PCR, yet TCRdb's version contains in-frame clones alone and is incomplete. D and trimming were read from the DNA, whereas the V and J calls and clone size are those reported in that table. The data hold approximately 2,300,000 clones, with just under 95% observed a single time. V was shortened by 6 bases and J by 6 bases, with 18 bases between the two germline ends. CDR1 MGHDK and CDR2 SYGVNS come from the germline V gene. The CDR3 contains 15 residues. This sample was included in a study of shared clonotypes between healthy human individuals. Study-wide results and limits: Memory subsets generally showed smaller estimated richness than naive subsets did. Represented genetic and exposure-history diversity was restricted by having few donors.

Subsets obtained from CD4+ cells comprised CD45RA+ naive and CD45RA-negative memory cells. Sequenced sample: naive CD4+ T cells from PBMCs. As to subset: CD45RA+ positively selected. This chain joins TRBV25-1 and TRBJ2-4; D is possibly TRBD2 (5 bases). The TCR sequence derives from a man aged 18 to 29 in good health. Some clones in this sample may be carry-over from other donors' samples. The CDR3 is CASSGMGSRGNIQYF. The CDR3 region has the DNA TGTGCCAGCAGCGGGATGGGGAGTCGGGGAAACATTCAGTACTTC.